The 21 T cell receptor beta chains given below trace back to one sample, sequenced in a study of shared clonotypes between healthy human individuals. The table came from immunoSEQ multiplex PCR; TCRdb's copy has only in-frame clones and leaves some out. The sample carries millions of clones, roughly 96% recorded once. The source material was naive CD4+ T cells sorted from blood. Subset described: CD45RA+ positively selected. The receptors originated from a man between 18 and 35 years old in good health.

The chain recombines TRBV9 with TRBJ2-7; the match to TRBD1 covers 7 bases. The CDR3 length is 14 residues. Germline CDR1 reads SGDLS; CDR2 reads YYNGEE. The V gene end was trimmed by 3 bases and the J gene end by 5 bases; junction bases not matched to a gene: 8. CDR3 DNA sequence: TGTGCCAGCAGCGCCGGGACAGCGAACAACGAGCAGTACTTC. Translating gives CASSAGTANNEQYF. Filled out from reference TRBV9 and TRBJ2-7, the complete variable domain reads DSGVTQTPKHLITATGQRVTLRCSPRSGDLSVYWYQQSLDQGLQFLIQYYNGEERAKGNILERFSAQQFPDLHSELNLSSLELGDSALYFCASSAGTANNEQYFGPGTRLTVT.

This sequence joins TRBV25-1 and TRBJ1-1; no definite D call. The CDR3 covers 12 residues. In germline, CDR1 is MGHDK, CDR2 SYGVNS. Trimming took off 6 bases at V and 5 bases at J, with 10 bases between the two ends. Written as DNA, the CDR3 is TGTGCCAGCAGGGCGGCAAAAACTGAAGCTTTCTTT. Amino acid sequence: CASRAAKTEAFF.

The V and J genes are TRBV4-2 and TRBJ2-7, with 7 positions matching TRBD2. V lost 8 bases and J lost 2; bases outside the gene matches: 12. Germline V gene lookup returns CDR1 LGHNA and CDR2 YNFKEQ. The CDR3 is 15 amino acids. This chain's CDR3 is CASLNRAGQTYEQYF. The CDR3 region has the DNA TGTGCCAGCCTAAACCGAGCGGGGCAAACCTACGAGCAGTACTTC.

This clone has a handful of counts. V is TRBV11-3 and J is TRBJ2-5, with a weak D call TRBD1 (6 bases). Trimming cost V 5 bases and J 3 bases, with 16 bases left between them. The CDR3 sequence is 15 residues long. The V gene's germline CDR1 is SGHNT and CDR2 YENEEA. CDR3 sequence reads: CASSPGTTGKETQYF. The DNA for the CDR3 is TGTGCCAGCAGCCCCGGAACTACAGGGAAAGAGACCCAGTACTTC.

The sample holds one count of this clone. The CDR3 coding sequence is TGTGCCAGCAGCTTATTAGCGGGAGCAAGTTACAATGAGCAGTTCTTC. Protein sequence: CASSLLAGASYNEQFF. The chain employs TRBV7-2 and TRBJ2-1; 9 bases are a match to TRBD2. The CDR3 spans 16 residues. V trimming: 2 bases; J trimming: 4 bases; junction bases outside the gene matches: 6. The germline V gene encodes CDR1 SGHTA and CDR2 FQGNSA.

The chain couples TRBV30 to TRBJ2-3, with 10 positions matching TRBD2. The CDR3 loop spans 13 amino acids. V was clipped by 5 bases and J by 1 base; unmatched bases: 0. Germline V gene lookup returns CDR1 GTSNPN and CDR2 SVGIG (reference sequence). CDR3 residues: CAWGTSGTDTQYF. The DNA of the CDR3 is TGTGCCTGGGGGACTAGCGGCACAGATACGCAGTATTTT. The variable domain in full, completed from reference TRBV30 and TRBJ2-3, reads SQTIHQWPATLVQPVGSPLSLECTVEGTSNPNLYWYRQAAGRGLQLLFYSVGIGQISSEVPQNLSASRPQDRQFILSSKKLLLSDSGFYLCAWGTSGTDTQYFGPGTRLTVL.

This clone has just one count. This CDR3 is also generated by other DNA sequences in the sample. The rearrangement uses TRBV5-1 and TRBJ2-5, with 9 bases fitting TRBD1. The CDR3 is made up of 16 amino acids. V was pared by 2 bases and J by 2 bases, with 7 bases of the junction left unmatched. Germline V gene data show CDR1 as SGHRS and CDR2 as YFSETQ. CDR3 protein: CASSLPKGQGQETQYF. The CDR3 DNA reads TGCGCCAGCAGCTTACCGAAGGGACAGGGACAAGAGACCCAGTACTTC.

About this clone: The sample carries other DNA sequences with the same CDR3. The genes are TRBV5-1 and TRBJ2-3, with 11 bases identical to TRBD2. V shed 3 bases, J shed 0 bases, and the junction held 3 bases outside the gene matches. CDR3 length: 16 residues. CDR1 and CDR2 from the germline V gene are SGHRS and YFSETQ. CDR3 DNA sequence: TGCGCCAGCAGCTCGGGACTAGCGGTTAGCACAGATACGCAGTATTTT. Its translation is CASSSGLAVSTDTQYF.

The V and J genes are TRBV6-6 and TRBJ1-2; 8 bases map to TRBD1. Germline loops: CDR1 MNHNY, CDR2 SVGAGI (reference sequence). The CDR3 spans 12 residues. V lost 6 bases and J lost 7; bases outside the gene matches: 4. The CDR3 protein is CASRPDRAGYTF. CDR3 DNA: TGTGCCAGCAGACCGGACAGGGCTGGCTACACCTTC.

The rearrangement uses TRBV10-2 and TRBJ1-4; TRBD1 matches 12 bases. CDR3 length equals 16 residues. V was pared by 6 bases and J by 7 bases, with 9 bases of the junction left unmatched. Looked up from germline, CDR1 is WSHSY and CDR2 is SAAADI. CDR3 protein: CASSDGTGGYFEKLFF. CDR3 DNA sequence: TGCGCCAGCAGCGATGGGACAGGGGGCTATTTTGAAAAACTGTTTTTT.

This chain uses TRBV7-2 with TRBJ1-5, with D perhaps TRBD1 (6 bases). Per germline, CDR1 SGHTA and CDR2 FQGNSA. The CDR3 extends over 13 amino acids. V was trimmed by 3 bases and J by 7 bases, leaving 10 bases between them. The CDR3 sequence: CASSFRGWQPQHF. In DNA, the CDR3 is TGTGCCAGCAGCTTCAGGGGTTGGCAGCCCCAGCATTTT.

V and J are TRBV7-2 and TRBJ2-3; D not resolved. CDR1 and CDR2 (germline): SGHTA, FQGNSA. Trimming removed 5 bases at V and 0 bases at J, with 9 bases between. The CDR3 extends over 14 amino acids. The CDR3 nucleotides are TGTGCCAGCAGCCTGGAGACAAGCACAGATACGCAGTATTTT. It codes for CASSLETSTDTQYF. Based on the CDR3 plus reference TRBV7-2 and TRBJ2-3, the full variable domain is GAGVSQSPSNKVTEKGKDVELRCDPISGHTALYWYRQSLGQGLEFLIYFQGNSAPDKSGLPSDRFSAERTGGSVSTLTIQRTQQEDSAVYLCASSLETSTDTQYFGPGTRLTVL.

With regard to this clone: Distinct nucleotide sequences in the sample also encode this CDR3. The chain combines TRBV2 with TRBJ2-1; D possibly corresponds to TRBD2 (5 bases). The CDR3 covers 15 residues. The V end was cut by 4 bases, the J end by 1 base, with 11 bases between. Per the germline V gene, CDR1 is SNHLY and CDR2 is FYNNEI. CDR3 bases: TGTGCCAGCAGTGGGGCCCGGGGATCCTACAATGAGCAGTTCTTC. Protein: CASSGARGSYNEQFF.

Only one count was recorded for this clone. V is TRBV7-2 and J is TRBJ2-4, with D possibly TRBD2 on 6 matching bases. The CDR3 contains 16 residues. The germline V gene encodes CDR1 SGHTA and CDR2 FQGNSA. V dropped 5 bases and J dropped 0 bases, with 14 bases sitting between them. This CDR3 reads CASSPLPGLAKNIQYF. CDR3 nucleotide sequence: TGTGCCAGCAGCCCCCTCCCGGGACTAGCCAAAAACATTCAGTACTTC.

This chain uses TRBV20-1 with TRBJ1-1, with unresolved D. CDR1 is DFQATT, CDR2 SNEGSKA, per germline (reference sequence). The CDR3 spans 11 residues. Trimming shortened V by 7 bases and J by 5 bases, and 11 bases separated the two germline ends. CDR3 nucleotide sequence: TGCAGTGTTTATATTGGTACTGAAGCTTTCTTT. This encodes CSVYIGTEAFF.

V and J are TRBV5-1 and TRBJ1-4; D remains ambiguous. CDR1 and CDR2 (germline): SGHRS, YFSETQ. The CDR3 is made up of 13 amino acids. V was shortened by 5 bases and J by 4 bases, with 9 bases between the two germline ends. The CDR3 loop is CASRGQFNEKLFF. DNA of the CDR3: TGCGCCAGCAGAGGTCAGTTTAATGAAAAACTGTTTTTT.

This clone is a singleton in its sample. The chain has TRBV7-8 and TRBJ1-6, with TRBD1 identical over 7 bases. Trimming took 1 base from V and 10 from J; bases not matched to a gene: 10. The CDR3 is made up of 16 amino acids. The germline V gene has CDR1 SGHVS and CDR2 FQNEAQ. The CDR3 here is CASSLVTGSFVSPLHF. The DNA for the CDR3 is TGTGCCAGCAGCTTAGTGACAGGGAGTTTTGTGTCACCCCTCCACTTT.

The V call is TRBV2, the J call TRBJ2-2, with no clear D. Deletions cut 1 base from V and 0 bases from J, with 9 bases between. This CDR3 region has 16 residues. CDR1 and CDR2 from the germline V gene are SNHLY and FYNNEI. In nucleotides, the CDR3 is TGTGCCAGCAGTGAAGTTCGCAAGGCGAACACCGGGGAGCTGTTTTTT. This gives the protein CASSEVRKANTGELFF.

The chain has TRBV27 and TRBJ2-3, with D tentatively TRBD2 (6 bases). The V and J ends lost 4 bases and 3 bases respectively, with 14 bases between them. Germline V lookup: CDR1 MNHEY, CDR2 SMNVEV (reference sequence). The CDR3 sequence is 15 residues long. The CDR3 DNA reads as TGTGCCAGCAGTTCCACGGGAGTTGGTACAGATACGCAGTATTTT. Translation: CASSSTGVGTDTQYF.

The chain uses TRBV6-1 and TRBJ1-5, with no clear D. This CDR3 spans 13 amino acids. V was shortened by 8 bases and J by 2 bases, with 10 bases between the two germline ends. Germline V CDR1 and CDR2: MNHNS, SASEGT. CDR3 nucleotides: TGTGCCAGCGTGTTATTGGGCAATCAGCCCCAGCATTTT. Encoded protein: CASVLLGNQPQHF.

This chain uses TRBV28 with TRBJ1-2, with 8 bases identical to TRBD1. The CDR3 has 16 amino acids. Trimming removed 5 bases from V and 7 bases from J; junction bases left unmatched: 15. CDR1 and CDR2 (germline): MDHEN, SYDVKM. CDR3 sequence: CASSGPTGELFGGYTF. In DNA form, the CDR3 reads TGTGCCAGCAGTGGACCGACAGGGGAACTTTTCGGTGGCTACACCTTC.